Each of the 2 T cell receptor beta chains below was sequenced from the same sample in a study of human T cells and chemical hapten exposure. Each CDR3 protein gets one entry after TCRdb re-called the RACE reads with MiXCR. The table shows about 57,000 distinct CDR3 sequences, with around 9.3% occurring only once. Noted time point: patch test 1, 2 weeks after DPC sensitization. The treatment here: therapeutic diphenylcyclopropenone sensitization with weekly scalp DPC. The source material was whole blood, sampled in connection with sensitization to the hapten diphenylcyclopropenone (DPC). These receptor sequences come from a woman aged 40 to 50 with alopecia areata. Some clones in this sample may be carry-over from other donors' samples.

This clonotype was counted at least ten times. The rearrangement joins TRBV7-2 to TRBJ2-1, with unresolved D. CDR3 size: 14 residues. Germline CDR1 and CDR2: SGHTA and FQGNSA. Trimming took 1 base from V and 0 from J, leaving 4 bases between them. CDR3 residues: CASSLGGSYNEQFF. CDR3 sequence (DNA): TGTGCCAGCAGCTTAGGGGGCTCCTACAATGAGCAGTTCTTC.

A few counts support this clonotype. The V gene is TRBV18, the J gene TRBJ1-1; TRBD1 might be the D (5 bases). The CDR3 length is 16 residues. In germline, CDR1 is KGHSH, CDR2 LQKENI. The V end lost 3 bases, the J end lost 0 bases, and 14 bases lay between the germline ends. The CDR3, as DNA: TGTGCCAGCTCACCGAAGACGGGGCGAATGAACACTGAAGCTTTCTTT. It translates to CASSPKTGRMNTEAFF.